The clone carrying this TCR beta chain has a handful of counts. Its target is unknown. These data originate in a study of cytomegalovirus exposure and HLA in healthy donors. Study-wide results and caveats: Researchers reported in a later analysis that common viral pathogens appeared linked to several top clusters. Analysis was carried out at a later point, and it linked a missense DCLRE1C variant to TCR beta V- and J-gene trimming.

The PCR was carried out with 60 Vbeta primers and 13 Jbeta primers. Profiling relied on immunoSEQ multiplex PCR, and the TCRdb table lists in-frame clones only, not all of them. The sample consists of 150,000 to 200,000 clones, over 60% of them appearing once. This CDR3 is 15 amino acids long. The V gene's germline CDR1 is MNHEY and CDR2 SMNVEV (reference sequence). V gave up 2 bases and J gave up 5 bases; unmatched junction bases: 6. This TCR came from a man over 45 in good health and CMV-seropositive. This chain connects TRBV27 to TRBJ2-3; 8 bases are shared with TRBD2. Specimen: PBMCs. The CDR3 DNA follows: TGTGCCAGCAGTTTAACGGGGGGGGCATTAGATACGCAGTATTTT. Translated, it gives CASSLTGGALDTQYF.